This TCR beta chain emerged from a study of OX40 agonist ivuxolimab in advanced cancers. Study overall: Partial responses occurred in three patients (one hepatocellular carcinoma, two cutaneous melanoma).

The CDR3 consists of 14 residues. Germline loops: CDR1 MNHEY, CDR2 SVGAGI. Trimming pared 6 bases from V and 7 bases from J, leaving 16 bases between. Measured with immunoSEQ multiplex PCR; TCRdb has only the in-frame clones, and not every one. Of some 86,000 clones in the sample, about 90% were seen once. The specimen was CD4+ or CD8+ T cells sorted from blood, collected in a trial of the OX40 agonist ivuxolimab. The chain joins TRBV6-5 to TRBJ1-5, with TRBD1 as a possible D gene (6 bases). The sequence derives from an adult with an advanced solid tumor such as melanoma, head and neck, liver or kidney cancer. The CDR3 DNA sequence: TGTGCCAGCAGGGACCGGGGGGCCGGGCAGCCCCAGCATTTT. Its translation: CASRDRGAGQPQHF.